This T cell receptor (beta chain) came from a study of blood T cell repertoires in COVID-19. Turning to the study itself: Samples came from the United States, Italy and Spain, spanning acute and convalescent COVID-19. In each case, the material was cDNA or gDNA derived from T cells, B-cell-depleted T cells, or PBMCs.

The V and J ends lost 3 bases and 1 base respectively, with 17 bases between them. The length of the CDR3 is 17 residues. Looked up from germline, CDR1 is ENHRY and CDR2 is SYGVKD. The authors' processing: By means of reference gene primer amplification, nucleated cell counts were estimated. Clones were read by immunoSEQ multiplex PCR, and TCRdb kept only the in-frame ones, dropping some. That table furnishes V, J and clone size, whereas the DNA furnished D and trimming. The sample has under 150,000 clones, 80% to 90% seen once; the top ten hold 2% to 3%. The sequence derives from a man aged 50-60 years with active COVID-19. The gene calls are TRBV10-3 and TRBJ2-3; TRBD2 might be the D (7 bases). Sequencing used peripheral blood. Written as DNA, the CDR3 is TGTGCCATCAGTGACCGGGGCTCGGGGGGCCGCACAGATACGCAGTATTTT. It translates to CAISDRGSGGRTDTQYF.